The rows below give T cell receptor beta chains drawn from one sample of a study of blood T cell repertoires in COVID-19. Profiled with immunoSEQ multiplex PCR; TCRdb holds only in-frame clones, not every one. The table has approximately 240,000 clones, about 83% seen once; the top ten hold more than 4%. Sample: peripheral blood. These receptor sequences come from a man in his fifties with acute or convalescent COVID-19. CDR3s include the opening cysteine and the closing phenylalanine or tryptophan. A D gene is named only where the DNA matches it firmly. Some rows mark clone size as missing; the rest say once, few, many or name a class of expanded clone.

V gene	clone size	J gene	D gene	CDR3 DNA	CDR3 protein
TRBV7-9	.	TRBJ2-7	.	TGTGCCAGCAGCTTAGGAGAAAGCGAGCAGTACTTC	CASSLGESEQYF
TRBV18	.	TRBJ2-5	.	TGTGCCAGCTCAGGCTCGACCCAGTACTTC	CASSGSTQYF
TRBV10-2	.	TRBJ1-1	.	TGCGCCAGCAGTGAGAAGTACGCGATCTCCCCAAACACTGAAGCTTTCTTT	CASSEKYAISPNTEAFF
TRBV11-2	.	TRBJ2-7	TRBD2	TGTGCCAGCAGCCAGGAGAGTGGTTATCTAGCGGGAGGCGAGCAGTACTTC	CASSQESGYLAGGEQYF
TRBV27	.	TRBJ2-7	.	TGTGCCAGCAGTTCCGGGGGACCCCTCTCCGAGCAGTACTTC	CASSSGGPLSEQYF
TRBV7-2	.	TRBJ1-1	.	TGTGCCAGCAGCTCCCACACAGGAGTTAACACTGAAGCTTTCTTT	CASSSHTGVNTEAFF
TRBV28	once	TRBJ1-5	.	TGTGCCAGCAGATTGAGCTTTAGCAATCAGCCCCAGCATTTT	CASRLSFSNQPQHF
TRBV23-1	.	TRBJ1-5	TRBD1	TGCGCCAGCAGTCAATCGACCGGGACAGGGGACGATCAGCCCCAGCATTTT	CASSQSTGTGDDQPQHF
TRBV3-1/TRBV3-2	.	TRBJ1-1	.	TGTGCCAGCAGCCATCTAGGGGGGAACACTGAAGCTTTCTTT	CASSHLGGNTEAFF
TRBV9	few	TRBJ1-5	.	TGTGCCAGCAGTTCCGGCGGTCCCCTTAGCAATCAGCCCCAGCATTTT	CASSSGGPLSNQPQHF
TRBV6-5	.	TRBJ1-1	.	TGTGCCAGCAGTTACTTAACAGCCAAGAACACTGAAGCTTTCTTT	CASSYLTAKNTEAFF
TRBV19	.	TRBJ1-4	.	TGTGCCAGTAGTCCCAGGACAACTAATGAAAAACTGTTTTTT	CASSPRTTNEKLFF
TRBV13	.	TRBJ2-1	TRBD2	TGTGCCAGCAGCTCCCTAGGGACTAATTCGGTATACAATGAGCAGTTCTTC	CASSSLGTNSVYNEQFF
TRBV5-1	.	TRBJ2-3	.	TGCGCCAGCAGCCGATTAACAGGGATAGAAGATACGCAGTATTTT	CASSRLTGIEDTQYF
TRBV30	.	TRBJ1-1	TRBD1	TGTGCCTGGAGGGGACAGGTAACTTTGTTTGAAGCTTTCTTT	CAWRGQVTLFEAFF
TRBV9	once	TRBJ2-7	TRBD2	TGTGCCAGCAGCGTAGGGCTAGCGGGAGCCGACGAGCAGTACTTC	CASSVGLAGADEQYF
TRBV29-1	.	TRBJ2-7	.	TGCAGCGTTCAGTACAGCTCCTACGAGCAGTACTTC	CSVQYSSYEQYF
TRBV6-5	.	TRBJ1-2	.	TGTGCCAGCAGTTACTCGGCAGGATTCTTTAACTATGGCTACACCTTC	CASSYSAGFFNYGYTF
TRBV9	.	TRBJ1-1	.	TGTGCCAGCAGCGTAGACATATCGAACACTGAAGCTTTCTTT	CASSVDISNTEAFF
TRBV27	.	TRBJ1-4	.	TGTGCCAGCAGTTTACTGCAGGGCACTAATGAAAAACTGTTTTTT	CASSLLQGTNEKLFF
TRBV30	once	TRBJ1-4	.	TGTGCCTGGAGCCCTGTAGAGGGGGAAGGTGAAAAACTGTTTTTT	CAWSPVEGEGEKLFF
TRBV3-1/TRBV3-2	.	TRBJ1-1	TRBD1	TGTGCCAGCAGCCAAGCCCGGGACAGGGGAGCTTTCTTT	CASSQARDRGAFF
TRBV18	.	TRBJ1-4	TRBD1	TGTGCCAGCTCATTCCGGACAGGATCCGATGAAAAACTGTTTTTT	CASSFRTGSDEKLFF
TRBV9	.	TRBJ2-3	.	TGTGCCAGCAGCTTTAGCCCTAGCACAGATACGCAGTATTTT	CASSFSPSTDTQYF
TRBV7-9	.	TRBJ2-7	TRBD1	TGTGCCAGCAGCCCAGTGGGGACAGGGGTCTACGAGCAGTACTTC	CASSPVGTGVYEQYF
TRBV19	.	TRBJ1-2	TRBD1	TGTGCCAGTAGCTCACCCACCCGGACAGGGCACTATGGCTACACCTTC	CASSSPTRTGHYGYTF
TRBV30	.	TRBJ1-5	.	TGTGCCTGGAGTAGGGCAGGGGTTTATAGCAATCAGCCCCAGCATTTT	CAWSRAGVYSNQPQHF
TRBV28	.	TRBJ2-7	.	TGTGCCAGCAGTCTCGACAGGATCCACGAGCAGTACTTC	CASSLDRIHEQYF
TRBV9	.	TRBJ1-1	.	TGTGCCAGCAGCGGGGCCAATTGGGACACTGAAGCTTTCTTT	CASSGANWDTEAFF
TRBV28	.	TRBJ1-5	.	TGTGCCAGCAACACAGGGTTTACTTATCAGCCCCAGCATTTT	CASNTGFTYQPQHF
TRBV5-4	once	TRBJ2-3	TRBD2	TGTGCCAGCAGCTCCGGGACTAGCGGGAATACGCAGTATTTT	CASSSGTSGNTQYF
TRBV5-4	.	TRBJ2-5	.	TGTGCCAGCAGCACCCCGACTGCGTACCAAGAGACCCAGTACTTC	CASSTPTAYQETQYF
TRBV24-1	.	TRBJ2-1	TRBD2	TGTGCCACCAGTGATCGGGGGACTAGCGGGAGTAATGAGCAGTTCTTC	CATSDRGTSGSNEQFF
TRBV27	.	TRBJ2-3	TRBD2	TGTGCCAGCAGTTCCCTAGCGGGAGGGAGCACAGATACGCAGTATTTT	CASSSLAGGSTDTQYF
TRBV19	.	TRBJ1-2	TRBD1	TGTGCCAGTAGTCCAACCGGACAGGAGCCCTATGGCTACACCTTC	CASSPTGQEPYGYTF
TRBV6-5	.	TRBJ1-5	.	TGTGCCAGCACCGAAGGGGGTGGGCCCCAGCATTTT	CASTEGGGPQHF
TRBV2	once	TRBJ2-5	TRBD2	TGTGCCAGCAGACAGCTAGCGGGAATGTCAGAGACCCAGTACTTC	CASRQLAGMSETQYF
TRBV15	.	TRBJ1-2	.	TGTGCCACCAGCAGAGAGGTAGGGGATGGCTACACCTTC	CATSREVGDGYTF
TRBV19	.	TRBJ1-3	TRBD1	TGTGCCAGTACCCGACAGGGTACTGGAAACACCATATATTTT	CASTRQGTGNTIYF
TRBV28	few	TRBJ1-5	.	TGTGCCAGCAGGACAGATAGCAATCAGCCCCAGCATTTT	CASRTDSNQPQHF
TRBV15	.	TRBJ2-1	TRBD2	TGTGCCACCAGCAGGTCAACTAGCGGGCCAACCTACAATGAGCAGTTCTTC	CATSRSTSGPTYNEQFF
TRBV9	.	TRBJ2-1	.	TGTGCCAGCAGCGTAGACACGGGTTACAATGAGCAGTTCTTC	CASSVDTGYNEQFF
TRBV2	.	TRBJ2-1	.	TGTGCCAGCAGTGATGGCTGGGGCGAGCAGTTCTTC	CASSDGWGEQFF